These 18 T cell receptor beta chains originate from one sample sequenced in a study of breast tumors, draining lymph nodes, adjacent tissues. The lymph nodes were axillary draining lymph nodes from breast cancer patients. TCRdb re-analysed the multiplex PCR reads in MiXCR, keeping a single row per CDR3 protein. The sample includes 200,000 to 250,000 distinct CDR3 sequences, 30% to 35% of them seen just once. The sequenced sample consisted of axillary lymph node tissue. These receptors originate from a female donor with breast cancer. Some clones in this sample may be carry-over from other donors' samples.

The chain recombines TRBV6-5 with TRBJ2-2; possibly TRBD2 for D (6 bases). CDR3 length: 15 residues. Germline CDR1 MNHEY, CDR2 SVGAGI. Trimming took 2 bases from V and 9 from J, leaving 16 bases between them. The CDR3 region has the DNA TGTGCCAGCAGTTACGGTACCACTAGCTCCAGGGAGCTGTTTTTT. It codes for CASSYGTTSSRELFF.

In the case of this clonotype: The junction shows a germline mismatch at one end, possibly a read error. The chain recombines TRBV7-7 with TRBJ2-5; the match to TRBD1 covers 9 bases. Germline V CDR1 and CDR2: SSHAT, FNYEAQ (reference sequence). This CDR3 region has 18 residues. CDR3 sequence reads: CASSLALQGQGYGETQYF. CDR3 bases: TGCGCTAGCAGCTTAGCTCTGCAGGGACAGGGTTATGGTGAGACCCAGTACTTC.

CDR3 nucleotide sequence: TGCGCCAGCAGAGCTACCCCCGGGACCGGGGACAGGGCAGATACGCAGTATTTT. Encoded protein: CASRATPGTGDRADTQYF. The chain joins TRBV5-1 to TRBJ2-3, with 9 nucleotides matching TRBD1. Germline values: CDR1 SGHRS, CDR2 YFSETQ. Trimming took 5 bases from V and 4 from J; bases not matched to a gene: 17. The CDR3 extends over 18 amino acids.

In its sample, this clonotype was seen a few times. The CDR3 DNA is TGTGCCAGCAGTCAAATGGGCGGTGCCACAGATACGCAGTATTTT. Amino acid sequence: CASSQMGGATDTQYF. The V and J genes are TRBV6-2 or TRBV6-3 and TRBJ2-3; unclear D gene. CDR1 is MNHEY and CDR2 is SVGEGT in the germline V gene. Trimming removed 5 bases at V and 2 bases at J, with 14 bases between. The CDR3 has 15 amino acids.

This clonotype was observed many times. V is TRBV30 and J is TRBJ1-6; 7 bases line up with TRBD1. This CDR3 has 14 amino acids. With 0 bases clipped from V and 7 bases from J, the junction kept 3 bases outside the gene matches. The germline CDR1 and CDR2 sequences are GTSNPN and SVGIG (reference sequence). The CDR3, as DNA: TGTGCCTGGAGTGTACAGGGGAGGAATTCACCCCTCCACTTT. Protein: CAWSVQGRNSPLHF.

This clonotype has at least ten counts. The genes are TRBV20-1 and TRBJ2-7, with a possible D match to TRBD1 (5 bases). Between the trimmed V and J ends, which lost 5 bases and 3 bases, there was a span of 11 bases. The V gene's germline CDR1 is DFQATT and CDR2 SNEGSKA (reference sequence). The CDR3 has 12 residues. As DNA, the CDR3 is TGCAGTGCTGCTGGGGCGGTCTACGAGCAGTACTTC. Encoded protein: CSAAGAVYEQYF.

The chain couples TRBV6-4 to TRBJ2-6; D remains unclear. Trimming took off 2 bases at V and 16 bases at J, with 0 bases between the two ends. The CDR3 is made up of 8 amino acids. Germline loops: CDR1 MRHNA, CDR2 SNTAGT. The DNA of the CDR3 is TGTGCCAGCAGTGACCTGACTTTC. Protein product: CASSDLTF.

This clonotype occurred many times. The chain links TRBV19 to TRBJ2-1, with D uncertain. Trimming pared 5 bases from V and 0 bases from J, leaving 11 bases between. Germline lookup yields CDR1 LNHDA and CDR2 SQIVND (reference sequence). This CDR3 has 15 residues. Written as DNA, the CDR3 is TGTGCCAGTAGTTCCGGCAGGCTCTCCTACAATGAGCAGTTCTTC. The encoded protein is CASSSGRLSYNEQFF.

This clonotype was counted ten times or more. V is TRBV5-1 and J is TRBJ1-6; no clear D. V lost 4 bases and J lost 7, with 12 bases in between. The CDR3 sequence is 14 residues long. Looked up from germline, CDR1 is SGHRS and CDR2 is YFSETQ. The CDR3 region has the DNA TGCGCCAGCAGCAGCCATTCGGGAAATTCACCCCTCCACTTT. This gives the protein CASSSHSGNSPLHF. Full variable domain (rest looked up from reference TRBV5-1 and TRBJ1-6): KAGVTQTPRYLIKTRGQQVTLSCSPISGHRSVSWYQQTPGQGLQFLFEYFSETQRNKGNFPGRFSGRQFSNSRSEMNVSTLELGDSALYLCASSSHSGNSPLHFGNGTRLTVT.

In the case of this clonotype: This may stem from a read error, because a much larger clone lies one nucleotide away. This CDR3 is CASSLQGLSNTGELFF. The CDR3 DNA sequence: TGCGCCAGCAGCCTCCAAGGATTATCGAACACCGGGGAGCTGTTTTTT. The rearrangement uses TRBV4-1 and TRBJ2-2; D not resolved. Trimming removed 4 bases at V and 0 bases at J, with 12 bases between. Germline-derived CDR1 and CDR2 are MGHRA and YSYEKL. The CDR3 consists of 16 residues.

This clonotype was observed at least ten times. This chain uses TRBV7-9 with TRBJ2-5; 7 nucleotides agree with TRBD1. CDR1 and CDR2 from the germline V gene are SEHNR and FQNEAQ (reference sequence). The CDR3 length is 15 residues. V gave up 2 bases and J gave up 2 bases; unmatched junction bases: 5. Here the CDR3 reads CASSLIQGVQETQYF. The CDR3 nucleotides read TGTGCCAGCAGCTTAATTCAGGGGGTACAAGAGACCCAGTACTTC.

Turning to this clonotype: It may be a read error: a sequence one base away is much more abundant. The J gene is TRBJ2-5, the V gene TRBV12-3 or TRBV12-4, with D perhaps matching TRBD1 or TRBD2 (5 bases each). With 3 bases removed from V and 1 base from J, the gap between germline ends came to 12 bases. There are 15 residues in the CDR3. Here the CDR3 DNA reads TGTGCCAGCAGTTTCAGGGACGCGATCCAAGAGACCCAGTACTTC. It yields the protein CASSFRDAIQETQYF.

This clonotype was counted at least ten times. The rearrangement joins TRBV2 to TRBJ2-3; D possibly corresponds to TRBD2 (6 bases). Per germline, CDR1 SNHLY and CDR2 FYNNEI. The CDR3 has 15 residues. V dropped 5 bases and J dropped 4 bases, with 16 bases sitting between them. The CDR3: CASSLGTRRADTQYF. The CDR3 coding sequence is TGTGCCAGCAGTTTGGGGACTCGGCGGGCAGATACGCAGTATTTT.

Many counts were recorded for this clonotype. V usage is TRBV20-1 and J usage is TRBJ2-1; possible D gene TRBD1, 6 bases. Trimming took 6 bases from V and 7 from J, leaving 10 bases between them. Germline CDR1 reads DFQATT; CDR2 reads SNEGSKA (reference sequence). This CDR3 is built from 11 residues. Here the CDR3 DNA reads TGCAGTGCACCGAGGGGGAATGAGCAGTTCTTC. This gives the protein CSAPRGNEQFF.

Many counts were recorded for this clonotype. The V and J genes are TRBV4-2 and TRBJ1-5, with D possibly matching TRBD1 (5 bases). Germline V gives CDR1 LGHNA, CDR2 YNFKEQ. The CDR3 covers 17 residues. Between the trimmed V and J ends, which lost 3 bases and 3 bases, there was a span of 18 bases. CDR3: CASSHFGTAENNQPQHF. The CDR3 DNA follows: TGTGCCAGCAGCCATTTCGGGACCGCTGAAAACAATCAGCCCCAGCATTTT.

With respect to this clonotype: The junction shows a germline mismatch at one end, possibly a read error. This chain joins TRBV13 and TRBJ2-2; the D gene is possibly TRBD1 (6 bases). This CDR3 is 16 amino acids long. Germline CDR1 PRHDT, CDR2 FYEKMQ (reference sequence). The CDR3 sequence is CAGSQGHAAGAGELFF. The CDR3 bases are TGTGCCGGCAGCCAGGGACATGCTGCGGGCGCCGGGGAGCTGTTTTTT.

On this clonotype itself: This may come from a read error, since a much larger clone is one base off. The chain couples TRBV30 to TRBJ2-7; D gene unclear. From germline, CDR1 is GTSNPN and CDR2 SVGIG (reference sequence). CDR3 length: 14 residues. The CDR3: CAWSSWSVTYGQYF. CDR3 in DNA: TGTGCCTGGAGTAGTTGGAGCGTCACCTACGGGCAGTACTTC.

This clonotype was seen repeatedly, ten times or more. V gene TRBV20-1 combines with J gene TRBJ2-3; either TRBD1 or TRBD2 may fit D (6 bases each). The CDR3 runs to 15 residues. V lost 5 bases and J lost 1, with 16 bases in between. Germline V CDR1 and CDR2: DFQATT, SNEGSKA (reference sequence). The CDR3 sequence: CSAQGWGGGTDTQYF. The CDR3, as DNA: TGCAGTGCTCAGGGGTGGGGAGGAGGCACAGATACGCAGTATTTT.